A selection of T cell receptor beta chains follows, all from one sample in a study of identical twins. MiXCR, run by TCRdb on the 5' RACE reads, gives a single entry per CDR3 protein. This sample carries 500,000 to 650,000 distinct CDR3 sequences, about a fifth of them seen once, and the ten largest clones take around 0.5%. This sample was shared with a second study, whose subject was yellow fever vaccine responses in identical twins.

Sequencing was done on a sample of CD4+ T cells sorted from blood. Receptor source: a woman aged 18 to 35 in good health. The CDR3 runs from the conserved cysteine through the conserved F or W. Each record gives: V gene, D gene, J gene, clone size, CDR3 protein, CDR3 DNA. A D gene is named only where the DNA matches it firmly. Clone size is given for some rows only: seen once, a few or many times, or a class if the clone is expanded.

v_call: TRBV19; d_call: .; j_call: TRBJ2-3; clone_size: .; cdr3_aa: CASSDRQIKPTDTQYF; cdr3_nt: TGTGCCAGTAGCGACAGACAAATTAAGCCCACAGATACGCAGTATTTT
v_call: TRBV28; d_call: .; j_call: TRBJ1-2; clone_size: .; cdr3_aa: CASSLSEVPPYGYTF; cdr3_nt: TGTGCCAGCAGTTTATCGGAGGTCCCTCCCTATGGCTACACCTTC
v_call: TRBV2; d_call: .; j_call: TRBJ2-7; clone_size: .; cdr3_aa: CASKLGSYEQYF; cdr3_nt: TGTGCCAGCAAATTAGGGTCCTACGAGCAGTACTTC
v_call: TRBV6-1; d_call: TRBD2; j_call: TRBJ2-7; clone_size: .; cdr3_aa: CASSATTSGRDSYEQYF; cdr3_nt: TGTGCCAGCAGTGCCACGACTAGCGGGAGGGACTCCTACGAGCAGTACTTC
v_call: TRBV12-5; d_call: .; j_call: TRBJ2-3; clone_size: few; cdr3_aa: CASGQDSDTQYF; cdr3_nt: TGTGCTAGTGGTCAGGACTCAGATACGCAGTATTTT
v_call: TRBV4-1; d_call: .; j_call: TRBJ2-7; clone_size: .; cdr3_aa: CASSQEIRRLSVYEQYF; cdr3_nt: TGCGCCAGCAGCCAAGAGATACGGCGGTTATCGGTTTACGAGCAGTACTTC
v_call: TRBV5-5; d_call: .; j_call: TRBJ2-2; clone_size: .; cdr3_aa: CASSVLGSNTGELFF; cdr3_nt: TGTGCCAGCAGCGTTCTGGGGTCTAACACCGGGGAGCTGTTTTTT
v_call: TRBV6-2/TRBV6-3; d_call: .; j_call: TRBJ2-1; clone_size: few; cdr3_aa: CASRARGSPRYNEQFF; cdr3_nt: TGTGCCAGCAGGGCCCGAGGGTCCCCTCGTTACAATGAGCAGTTCTTC
v_call: TRBV7-8; d_call: .; j_call: TRBJ2-1; clone_size: .; cdr3_aa: CASRIEGPVDNEQFF; cdr3_nt: TGTGCCAGCAGGATAGAGGGACCAGTGGACAATGAGCAGTTCTTC
v_call: TRBV7-9; d_call: TRBD2; j_call: TRBJ2-5; clone_size: few; cdr3_aa: CASSSQVGLGQETQYF; cdr3_nt: TGTGCCAGCAGCTCCCAAGTGGGACTAGGCCAAGAGACCCAGTACTTC
v_call: TRBV27; d_call: .; j_call: TRBJ1-1; clone_size: many; cdr3_aa: CASSPGLPNTEAFF; cdr3_nt: TGTGCCAGCAGTCCCGGACTGCCGAACACTGAAGCTTTCTTT
v_call: TRBV7-3; d_call: TRBD2; j_call: TRBJ2-3; clone_size: few; cdr3_aa: CASSLTAASGMGTDTQYF; cdr3_nt: TGTGCCAGCAGCTTAACGGCGGCTAGCGGGATGGGAACAGATACGCAGTATTTT
v_call: TRBV12-3/TRBV12-4; d_call: .; j_call: TRBJ1-3; clone_size: .; cdr3_aa: CASSLFAGQGSGNTIYF; cdr3_nt: TGTGCCAGCAGTTTATTCGCGGGACAAGGCTCTGGAAACACCATATATTTT
v_call: TRBV11-2; d_call: .; j_call: TRBJ2-7; clone_size: .; cdr3_aa: CASSLSSGGQGGYEQYF; cdr3_nt: TGTGCCAGCAGCTTATCATCCGGCGGGCAGGGAGGCTACGAGCAGTACTTC
v_call: TRBV28; d_call: .; j_call: TRBJ2-2; clone_size: few; cdr3_aa: CASSQPINTGELFF; cdr3_nt: TGTGCCAGCAGCCAACCCATCAACACCGGGGAGCTGTTTTTT
v_call: TRBV7-9; d_call: TRBD2; j_call: TRBJ2-1; clone_size: .; cdr3_aa: CASSRGLAGGLNNEQFF; cdr3_nt: TGTGCCAGCAGTCGAGGACTAGCGGGAGGCCTGAACAATGAGCAGTTCTTC
v_call: TRBV20-1; d_call: TRBD1; j_call: TRBJ2-4; clone_size: .; cdr3_aa: CSASPGQGLAKNIQYF; cdr3_nt: TGCAGTGCTAGCCCGGGACAGGGGCTAGCCAAAAACATTCAGTACTTC
v_call: TRBV5-5; d_call: TRBD1; j_call: TRBJ2-4; clone_size: few; cdr3_aa: CASSNRDREAKNIQYF; cdr3_nt: TGTGCCAGCAGCAACCGGGACAGGGAAGCCAAAAACATTCAGTACTTC
v_call: TRBV5-1; d_call: TRBD2; j_call: TRBJ2-1; clone_size: .; cdr3_aa: CASSRPSSGTASHEQFF; cdr3_nt: TGCGCCAGCAGCCGCCCAAGCAGCGGGACCGCTTCCCATGAGCAGTTCTTC
v_call: TRBV28; d_call: .; j_call: TRBJ2-7; clone_size: many; cdr3_aa: CASRGGAETYEQYF; cdr3_nt: TGTGCCAGCAGAGGGGGGGCAGAGACCTACGAGCAGTACTTC
v_call: TRBV10-3; d_call: .; j_call: TRBJ2-2; clone_size: .; cdr3_aa: CAISESSHRVGELFF; cdr3_nt: TGTGCCATCAGTGAGTCCTCCCATCGGGTCGGGGAGCTGTTTTTT
v_call: TRBV12-3/TRBV12-4; d_call: .; j_call: TRBJ1-5; clone_size: few; cdr3_aa: CASSATATSNQPQHF; cdr3_nt: TGTGCCAGCAGCGCGACAGCTACTAGCAATCAGCCCCAGCATTTT
v_call: TRBV5-1; d_call: .; j_call: TRBJ1-5; clone_size: many; cdr3_aa: CASSLGGIDNQPQHF; cdr3_nt: TGCGCCAGCAGCTTGGGGGGGATCGACAATCAGCCCCAGCATTTT
v_call: TRBV10-2; d_call: .; j_call: TRBJ2-1; clone_size: few; cdr3_aa: CASSEFRGFDNEQFF; cdr3_nt: TGCGCCAGCAGTGAGTTCCGCGGGTTCGACAATGAGCAGTTCTTC
v_call: TRBV12-3/TRBV12-4; d_call: TRBD1; j_call: TRBJ2-3; clone_size: .; cdr3_aa: CASSPDRVGFRGTDTQYF; cdr3_nt: TGTGCCAGCAGTCCGGACAGGGTGGGATTTCGAGGCACAGATACGCAGTATTTT
v_call: TRBV7-9; d_call: TRBD1; j_call: TRBJ1-2; clone_size: .; cdr3_aa: CASIGHRDREDYGYTF; cdr3_nt: TGTGCCAGCATCGGTCACCGGGACAGGGAGGACTATGGCTACACCTTC
v_call: TRBV27; d_call: TRBD2; j_call: TRBJ2-5; clone_size: .; cdr3_aa: CASRTRGGETQYF; cdr3_nt: TGTGCCAGCAGGACGAGGGGAGGGGAGACCCAGTACTTC
v_call: TRBV12-3/TRBV12-4; d_call: .; j_call: TRBJ1-1; clone_size: many; cdr3_aa: CASRRGSEAFF; cdr3_nt: TGTGCCAGCAGAAGGGGATCTGAAGCTTTCTTT
v_call: TRBV20-1; d_call: TRBD2; j_call: TRBJ2-2; clone_size: few; cdr3_aa: CSAREAGLATGELFF; cdr3_nt: TGCAGTGCTAGAGAAGCGGGACTAGCCACCGGGGAGCTGTTTTTT
v_call: TRBV12-3/TRBV12-4; d_call: .; j_call: TRBJ2-7; clone_size: .; cdr3_aa: CASSTDRGVGEQYF; cdr3_nt: TGTGCCAGCAGCACCGATCGGGGCGTGGGAGAGCAGTACTTC
v_call: TRBV5-5; d_call: TRBD2; j_call: TRBJ2-1; clone_size: few; cdr3_aa: CASSRGLANYNEQFF; cdr3_nt: TGTGCCAGCAGCCGGGGACTAGCGAACTACAATGAGCAGTTCTTC
v_call: TRBV12-3/TRBV12-4; d_call: .; j_call: TRBJ2-2; clone_size: .; cdr3_aa: CASRLGLARTGELFF; cdr3_nt: TGTGCCAGCAGACTTGGGCTAGCGAGGACCGGGGAGCTGTTTTTT
v_call: TRBV5-1; d_call: .; j_call: TRBJ2-3; clone_size: few; cdr3_aa: CASSRTGPPDTQYF; cdr3_nt: TGCGCCAGCAGCAGGACGGGACCCCCGGATACGCAGTATTTT
v_call: TRBV5-6; d_call: TRBD1; j_call: TRBJ2-3; clone_size: .; cdr3_aa: CASSSSYRGSSDTQYF; cdr3_nt: TGTGCCAGCAGCTCCTCTTACAGGGGGTCTTCAGATACGCAGTATTTT
v_call: TRBV10-3; d_call: .; j_call: TRBJ2-7; clone_size: few; cdr3_aa: CAISEGSTYEQYF; cdr3_nt: TGTGCCATCAGTGAGGGTTCCACCTACGAGCAGTACTTC
v_call: TRBV5-1; d_call: TRBD2; j_call: TRBJ2-1; clone_size: .; cdr3_aa: CASSLAGTSIYEQFF; cdr3_nt: TGCGCCAGCAGCTTGGCCGGGACTAGCATATATGAGCAGTTCTTC
v_call: TRBV20-1; d_call: .; j_call: TRBJ1-6; clone_size: .; cdr3_aa: CSARDTRQPLGALHF; cdr3_nt: TGCAGTGCTAGAGATACCCGGCAGCCCCTCGGCGCCCTCCACTTT
v_call: TRBV12-3/TRBV12-4; d_call: .; j_call: TRBJ2-3; clone_size: .; cdr3_aa: CASSLGDLSTDTQYF; cdr3_nt: TGTGCCAGCAGTTTAGGGGATCTGAGCACAGATACGCAGTATTTT
v_call: TRBV5-6; d_call: .; j_call: TRBJ2-1; clone_size: .; cdr3_aa: CASSFIFRAHNEQFF; cdr3_nt: TGTGCCAGCAGCTTTATCTTCCGGGCCCACAATGAGCAGTTCTTC
v_call: TRBV18; d_call: .; j_call: TRBJ1-2; clone_size: few; cdr3_aa: CASSSDGFYGYTF; cdr3_nt: TGTGCCAGCTCATCGGACGGATTCTATGGCTACACCTTC
v_call: TRBV9; d_call: .; j_call: TRBJ2-1; clone_size: .; cdr3_aa: CASSVLIGGEQFF; cdr3_nt: TGTGCCAGCAGCGTGTTGATTGGGGGCGAGCAGTTCTTC
v_call: TRBV7-9; d_call: .; j_call: TRBJ2-1; clone_size: few; cdr3_aa: CASSLYWGDDEQFF; cdr3_nt: TGTGCCAGCAGCTTATATTGGGGGGACGATGAGCAGTTCTTC
v_call: TRBV5-6; d_call: .; j_call: TRBJ2-1; clone_size: .; cdr3_aa: CASSLVGAETDQRGFF; cdr3_nt: TGTGCCAGCAGCTTGGTGGGGGCTGAAACCGACCAGCGTGGGTTCTTC
v_call: TRBV2; d_call: .; j_call: TRBJ2-3; clone_size: .; cdr3_aa: CASSGGRDTQYF; cdr3_nt: TGTGCCAGCAGTGGAGGGAGAGATACGCAGTATTTT